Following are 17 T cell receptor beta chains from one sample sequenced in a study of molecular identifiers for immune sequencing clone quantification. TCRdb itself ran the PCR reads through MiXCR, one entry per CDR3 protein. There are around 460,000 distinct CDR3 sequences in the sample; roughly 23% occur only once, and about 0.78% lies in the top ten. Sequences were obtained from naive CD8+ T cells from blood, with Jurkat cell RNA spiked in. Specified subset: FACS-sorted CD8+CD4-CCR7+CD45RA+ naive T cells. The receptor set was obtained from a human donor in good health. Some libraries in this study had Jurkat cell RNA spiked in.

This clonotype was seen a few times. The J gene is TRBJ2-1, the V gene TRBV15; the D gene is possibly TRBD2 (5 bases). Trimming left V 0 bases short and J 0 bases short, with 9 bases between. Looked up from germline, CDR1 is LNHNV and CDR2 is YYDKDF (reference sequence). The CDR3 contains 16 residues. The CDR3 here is CATSRDLASSYNEQFF. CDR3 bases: TGTGCCACCAGCAGAGACTTAGCGTCCTCCTACAATGAGCAGTTCTTC.

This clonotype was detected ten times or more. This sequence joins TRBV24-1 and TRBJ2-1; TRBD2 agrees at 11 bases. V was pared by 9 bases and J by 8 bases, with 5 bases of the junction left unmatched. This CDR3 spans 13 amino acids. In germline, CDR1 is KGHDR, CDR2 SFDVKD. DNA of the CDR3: TGTGCCACCTCTAGCGGGAGGTACGATGAGCAGTTCTTC. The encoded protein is CATSSGRYDEQFF.

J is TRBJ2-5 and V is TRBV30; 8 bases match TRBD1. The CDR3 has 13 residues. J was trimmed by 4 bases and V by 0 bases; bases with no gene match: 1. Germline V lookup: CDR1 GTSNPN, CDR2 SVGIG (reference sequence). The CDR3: CAWSVTGGETQYF. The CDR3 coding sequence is TGTGCCTGGAGTGTAACAGGGGGAGAGACCCAGTACTTC.

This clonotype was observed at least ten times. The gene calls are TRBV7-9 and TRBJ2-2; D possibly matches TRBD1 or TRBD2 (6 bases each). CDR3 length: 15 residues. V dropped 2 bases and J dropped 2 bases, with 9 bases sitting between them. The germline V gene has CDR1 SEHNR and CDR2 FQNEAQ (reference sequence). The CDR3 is CASSLSGGNTGELFF. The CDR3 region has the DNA TGTGCCAGCAGCTTATCCGGGGGCAACACCGGGGAGCTGTTTTTT.

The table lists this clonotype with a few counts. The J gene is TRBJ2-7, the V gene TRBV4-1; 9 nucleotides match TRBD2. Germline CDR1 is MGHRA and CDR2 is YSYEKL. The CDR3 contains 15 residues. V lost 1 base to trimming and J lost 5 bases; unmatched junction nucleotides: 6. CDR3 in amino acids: CASSQGPGLAHEQYF. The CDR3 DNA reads TGCGCCAGCAGCCAAGGGCCGGGACTAGCCCACGAGCAGTACTTC.

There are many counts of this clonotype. CDR3 region: CASSQVRTGLYEQYF. CDR3 nucleotides: TGCGCCAGCAGCCAAGTACGGACTGGTCTCTACGAGCAGTACTTC. The rearrangement joins TRBV4-3 to TRBJ2-7; weak D call: TRBD2 (5 bases). Germline lookup yields CDR1 LGHNA and CDR2 YSLEER. The V end was cut by 1 base, the J end by 3 bases, with 13 bases between. This CDR3 comprises 15 residues.

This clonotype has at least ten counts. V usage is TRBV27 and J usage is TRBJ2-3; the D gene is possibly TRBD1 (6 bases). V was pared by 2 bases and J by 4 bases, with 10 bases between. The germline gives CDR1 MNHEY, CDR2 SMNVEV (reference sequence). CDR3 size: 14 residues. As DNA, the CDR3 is TGTGCCAGCAGTTTAGTGGGGGCCCCAGATACGCAGTATTTT. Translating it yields CASSLVGAPDTQYF.

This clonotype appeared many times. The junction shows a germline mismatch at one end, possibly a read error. The CDR3 DNA follows: TGTGCCAGCAGTTTGATGGGGAACGCTGAAGCTTTCTTT. It encodes CASSLMGNAEAFF. This chain joins TRBV12-3 or TRBV12-4 and TRBJ1-1; D is unclear. CDR3 length equals 13 residues.

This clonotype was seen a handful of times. CDR3 in amino acids: CASSARAGGYEQYF. The CDR3 DNA sequence: TGTGCCAGCAGCGCCAGGGCGGGGGGGTACGAGCAGTACTTC. The rearrangement joins TRBV9 to TRBJ2-7, with 9 nucleotides matching TRBD2. Losses at the gene ends were 3 bases for V and 4 bases for J; bases not matched to a gene: 5. The CDR3 totals 14 residues. From germline, CDR1 is SGDLS and CDR2 YYNGEE.

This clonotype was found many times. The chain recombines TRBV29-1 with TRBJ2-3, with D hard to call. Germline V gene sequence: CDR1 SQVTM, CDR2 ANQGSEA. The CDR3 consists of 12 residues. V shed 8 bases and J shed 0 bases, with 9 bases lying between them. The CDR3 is CSSGRSTDTQYF. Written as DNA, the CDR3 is TGCAGCTCTGGCAGGAGCACAGATACGCAGTATTTT.

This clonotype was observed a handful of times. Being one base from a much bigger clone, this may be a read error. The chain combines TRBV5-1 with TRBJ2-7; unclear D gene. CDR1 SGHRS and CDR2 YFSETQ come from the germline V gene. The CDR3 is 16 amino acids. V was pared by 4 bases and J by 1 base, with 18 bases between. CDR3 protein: CASSLTVRSRSYEQYF. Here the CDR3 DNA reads TGCGCCAGCAGCCTAACTGTCCGGAGTAGGTCCTACGAGCAGTACTTC.

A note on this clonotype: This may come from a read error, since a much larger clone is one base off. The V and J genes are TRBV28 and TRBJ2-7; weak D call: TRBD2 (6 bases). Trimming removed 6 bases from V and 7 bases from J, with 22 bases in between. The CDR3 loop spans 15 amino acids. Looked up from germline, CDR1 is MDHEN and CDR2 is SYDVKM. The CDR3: CASSSLGLSTGEQYF. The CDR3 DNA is TGTGCCAGCAGCTCTCTCGGACTATCAACGGGGGAGCAGTACTTC.

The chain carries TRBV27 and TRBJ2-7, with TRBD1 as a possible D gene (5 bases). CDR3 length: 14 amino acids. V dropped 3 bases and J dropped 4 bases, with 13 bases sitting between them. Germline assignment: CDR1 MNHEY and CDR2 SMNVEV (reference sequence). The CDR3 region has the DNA TGTGCCAGCAGTTTTAGGCAGGGTGGATACGAGCAGTACTTC. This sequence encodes CASSFRQGGYEQYF.

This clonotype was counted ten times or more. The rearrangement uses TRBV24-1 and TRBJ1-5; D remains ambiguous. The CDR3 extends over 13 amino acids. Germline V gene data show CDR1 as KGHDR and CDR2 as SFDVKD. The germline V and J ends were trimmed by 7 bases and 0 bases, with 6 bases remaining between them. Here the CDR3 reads CATSSYSNQPQHF. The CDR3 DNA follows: TGTGCCACCAGCAGCTATAGCAATCAGCCCCAGCATTTT.

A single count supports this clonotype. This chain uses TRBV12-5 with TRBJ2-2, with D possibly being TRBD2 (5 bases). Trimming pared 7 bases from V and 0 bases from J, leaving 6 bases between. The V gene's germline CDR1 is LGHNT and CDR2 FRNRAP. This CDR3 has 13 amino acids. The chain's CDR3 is CASERANTGELFF. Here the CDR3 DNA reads TGTGCTAGTGAGAGGGCGAACACCGGGGAGCTGTTTTTT.

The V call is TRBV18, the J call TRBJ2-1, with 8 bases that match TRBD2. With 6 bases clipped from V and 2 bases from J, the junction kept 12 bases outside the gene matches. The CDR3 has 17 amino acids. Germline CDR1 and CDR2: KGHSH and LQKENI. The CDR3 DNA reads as TGTGCCAGCTCGGAGGACACGGGAGGGGGTACCTACAATGAGCAGTTCTTC. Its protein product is CASSEDTGGGTYNEQFF. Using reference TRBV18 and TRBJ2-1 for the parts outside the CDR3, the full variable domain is NAGVMQNPRHLVRRRGQEARLRCSPMKGHSHVYWYRQLPEEGLKFMVYLQKENIIDESGMPKERFSAEFPKEGPSILRIQQVVRGDSAAYFCASSEDTGGGTYNEQFFGPGTRLTVL.

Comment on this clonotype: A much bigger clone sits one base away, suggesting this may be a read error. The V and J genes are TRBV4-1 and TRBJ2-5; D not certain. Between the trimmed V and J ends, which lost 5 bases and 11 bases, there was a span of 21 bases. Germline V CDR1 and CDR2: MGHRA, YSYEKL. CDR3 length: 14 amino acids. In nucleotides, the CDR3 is TGCGCCAGCAGCGCAAGCACCGGATACAATGAGCAGTACTTC. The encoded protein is CASSASTGYNEQYF.